These 13 T cell receptor beta chains came from one sample sequenced in a study of technical replicates of blood from a few donors (dated by TCRdb to about 2017). Library construction relied on the immunoSEQ multiplex PCR assay. TCRdb took this table from immuneACCESS and kept in-frame rearrangements with V and J called. Such tables lack part of the clones; where checked against another copy, unresolved V genes explain under half of the gap, and the rest is unexplained. The sample includes about 48,000 clones, with around 90% observed a single time. Together, the top ten hold 3.9% of the sample. Specimen: PBMCs. The receptors originated from a human donor in good health. Some clones in this sample may be carry-over from other donors' samples.

The chain carries TRBV4-3 and TRBJ2-1, with TRBD2 matching 10 bases. The V and J ends lost 3 bases and 2 bases, in that order; junction bases with no gene match: 4. Germline-derived CDR1 and CDR2 are LGHNA and YSLEER. The CDR3 runs to 16 residues. DNA for the CDR3: TGCGCCAGCAGCCATCTAGCGGGAGCGGCCTACAATGAGCAGTTCTTC. It translates to CASSHLAGAAYNEQFF.

The chain links TRBV7-9 to TRBJ1-4; D gene ambiguous. Germline V gene sequence: CDR1 SEHNR, CDR2 FQNEAQ (reference sequence). The CDR3 covers 11 residues. V lost 3 bases to trimming and J lost 14 bases, with 10 bases between them. CDR3 sequence reads: CASSFDQRLFF. The CDR3 nucleotides read TGTGCCAGCAGCTTTGATCAACGGCTGTTTTTT.

This clone was observed a single time. This sequence joins TRBV6-5 and TRBJ1-6, with D possibly matching TRBD1 (5 bases). Germline CDR1 and CDR2: MNHEY and SVGAGI. The germline V and J ends were trimmed by 6 bases and 8 bases, with 14 bases remaining between them. The CDR3 has 14 amino acids. CDR3 amino acids: CASSSPGGYSPLHF. The CDR3 DNA is TGTGCCAGCAGCTCGCCCGGGGGATATTCACCCCTCCACTTT.

Concerning this clone itself: Here the CDR3 omits its conserved ending phenylalanine or tryptophan, so a read error is the likely source. The DNA is left out, because the CDR3 cannot be placed on it with certainty; the CDR3 is given as TCRdb lists it. The V and J genes are TRBV4-1 and TRBJ2-7; the D call TRBD1 from the table was never checked on the DNA. Germline CDR1 reads MGHRA; CDR2 reads YSYEKL. Inclusive of both ends, the CDR3 amounts to 9 amino acids. CDR3 residues: CASSPGALG.

The J gene is TRBJ1-5, the V gene TRBV7-9; D is undetermined. The CDR3 consists of 14 residues. The germline V and J ends were trimmed by 1 base and 6 bases, with 10 bases remaining between them. CDR1 is SEHNR, CDR2 FQNEAQ, per germline (reference sequence). The CDR3 sequence: CASSLVAEGQPQHF. CDR3 sequence (DNA): TGTGCCAGCAGCTTAGTAGCCGAAGGTCAGCCCCAGCATTTT.

V usage is TRBV5-5 and J usage is TRBJ2-7; 9 nucleotides align to TRBD1. J lost 2 bases, V lost 4 bases, and 4 bases had no gene match. The CDR3 is 14 amino acids. The germline CDR1 and CDR2 sequences are SGHKS and YYEKEE (reference sequence). Here the CDR3 DNA reads TGTGCCAGCAGCGGTACAGGGGGCACCTACGAGCAGTACTTC. Its translation is CASSGTGGTYEQYF.

The rearrangement uses TRBV7-8 and TRBJ2-7; D is possibly TRBD1 (5 bases). Germline loops: CDR1 SGHVS, CDR2 FQNEAQ. CDR3 length equals 15 residues. V gave up 4 bases and J gave up 3 bases, with 16 bases separating them. CDR3 in amino acids: CASSSPWGSHYEQYF. The DNA of the CDR3 is TGTGCCAGCAGCTCCCCCTGGGGCAGCCACTACGAGCAGTACTTC.

This chain uses TRBV6-1 with TRBJ2-4; 9 positions match TRBD1. Germline V gene data show CDR1 as MNHNS and CDR2 as SASEGT. The junction had 3 bases not matched to a gene; V was cut back by 0 bases and J by 9 bases. The CDR3 runs 14 residues. CDR3 residues: CASSEAPGQGIQYF. CDR3 sequence (DNA): TGTGCCAGCAGTGAAGCGCCGGGACAGGGCATTCAGTACTTC.

Only one count was recorded for this clone. The gene calls are TRBV6-6 and TRBJ1-5; D gene uncertain. The CDR3 contains 13 residues. Germline values: CDR1 MNHNY, CDR2 SVGAGI (reference sequence). With 3 bases removed from V and 2 bases from J, the gap between germline ends came to 5 bases. CDR3 DNA sequence: TGTGCCAGCAGTTATAATGGCAATCAGCCCCAGCATTTT. The encoded protein is CASSYNGNQPQHF.

The chain uses TRBV6-1 and TRBJ1-1; TRBD1 is a possible D gene (6 bases). The germline V and J ends were trimmed by 5 bases and 1 base, with 8 bases remaining between them. The CDR3 is made up of 13 amino acids. CDR1 MNHNS and CDR2 SASEGT come from the germline V gene. The DNA for the CDR3 is TGTGCCAGCAGTTGGACAGAGAACACTGAAGCTTTCTTT. Its translation is CASSWTENTEAFF.

The chain has TRBV7-9 and TRBJ1-3; D is unclear. CDR1 is SEHNR and CDR2 is FQNEAQ in the germline V gene (reference sequence). V lost 4 bases, J lost 4 bases, and 14 bases lay in between. CDR3 length: 15 amino acids. The CDR3 sequence: CASSSLGREGNTIYF. The CDR3 DNA reads as TGTGCCAGCAGCTCCCTGGGAAGGGAGGGAAACACCATATATTTT.

The chain employs TRBV4-2 and TRBJ2-3, with a tentative D call TRBD2 (6 bases). Germline CDR1 LGHNA, CDR2 YNFKEQ. Trimming removed 8 bases at V and 2 bases at J, with 17 bases between. The CDR3 loop spans 15 amino acids. This CDR3 is CASSVLEDYTDTQYF. The CDR3, as DNA: TGTGCCAGCTCCGTTCTCGAGGACTACACAGATACGCAGTATTTT.

The chain carries TRBV9 and TRBJ1-1; D gene uncertain. The CDR3 is 14 amino acids. Trimming stripped 0 bases from V and 4 bases from J, with 10 bases between. Germline V gene lookup returns CDR1 SGDLS and CDR2 YYNGEE. The CDR3 DNA reads TGTGCCAGCAGCGTAGATGGGTGGGCCACTGAAGCTTTCTTT. Encoded protein: CASSVDGWATEAFF. The full variable domain, in which reference TRBV9 and TRBJ1-1 provide the parts outside the CDR3, is DSGVTQTPKHLITATGQRVTLRCSPRSGDLSVYWYQQSLDQGLQFLIQYYNGEERAKGNILERFSAQQFPDLHSELNLSSLELGDSALYFCASSVDGWATEAFFGQGTRLTVV.